These 23 T cell receptor beta chains came from one sample sequenced in a study of preoperative IRX-2 immunotherapy in early breast cancer. Treatment described: preoperative locoregional IRX-2 cytokine immunotherapy. TCRdb's copy holds only in-frame clones and misses some; the assay was immunoSEQ multiplex PCR. The data hold tens of thousands of clones, with approximately 95% observed a single time. The material sequenced was tumor tissue, taken after IRX-2 immunotherapy. These receptors were collected from a human donor with breast cancer.

This chain joins TRBV2 and TRBJ1-5, with 8 bases aligning to TRBD1. The CDR3 loop spans 13 amino acids. Germline V gives CDR1 SNHLY, CDR2 FYNNEI. Losses at the gene ends were 9 bases for V and 1 base for J; bases not matched to a gene: 2. The CDR3 DNA is TGTGCCAGTTGGACAGGGAGCAATCAGCCCCAGCATTTT. Its protein product is CASWTGSNQPQHF.

The chain employs TRBV19 and TRBJ1-6; the D gene is possibly TRBD1 (5 bases). This CDR3 has 13 residues. Trimming shortened V by 6 bases and J by 9 bases, and 12 bases separated the two germline ends. Germline values: CDR1 LNHDA, CDR2 SQIVND (reference sequence). The chain's CDR3 is CASRPWDLSPLHF. The DNA of the CDR3 is TGTGCCAGTAGACCGTGGGACCTTTCACCCCTCCACTTT. Using reference TRBV19 and TRBJ1-6 for the parts outside the CDR3, the full variable domain is DGGITQSPKYLFRKEGQNVTLSCEQNLNHDAMYWYRQDPGQGLRLIYYSQIVNDFQKGDIAEGYSVSREKKESFPLTVTSAQKNPTAFYLCASRPWDLSPLHFGNGTRLTVT.

The chain joins TRBV6-5 to TRBJ2-3, with unresolved D. The length of the CDR3 is 13 residues. Trimming removed 0 bases at V and 7 bases at J, with 8 bases between. CDR1 MNHEY and CDR2 SVGAGI come from the germline V gene. This CDR3 reads CASSYSDANTQYF. In DNA form, the CDR3 reads TGTGCCAGCAGTTACTCGGACGCTAATACGCAGTATTTT.

The J gene is TRBJ1-1, the V gene TRBV19; the D gene is possibly TRBD1 (6 bases). Germline CDR1 and CDR2: LNHDA and SQIVND (reference sequence). Deletions cut 3 bases from V and 9 bases from J, with 20 bases between. The CDR3 length is 15 residues. The CDR3 is CASSIPAGRGAQAFF. The CDR3 region has the DNA TGTGCCAGTAGTATCCCCGCGGGTCGGGGGGCCCAAGCTTTCTTT.

The chain has TRBV29-1 and TRBJ2-7, with TRBD2 identical over 7 bases. Trimming at V came to 3 bases and at J to 4 bases, leaving 6 bases not matched to a gene. CDR1 SQVTM and CDR2 ANQGSEA come from the germline V gene. The CDR3 sequence is 13 residues long. The CDR3 DNA sequence: TGCAGCGTTGAGCCCAGCGGGAAGTACGAGCAGTACTTC. This sequence encodes CSVEPSGKYEQYF.

The chain employs TRBV29-1 and TRBJ2-2; D ambiguous. The germline gives CDR1 SQVTM, CDR2 ANQGSEA. The CDR3 consists of 12 residues. V lost 7 bases, J lost 3 bases, and 9 bases lay in between. The CDR3 nucleotides are TGCAGCGCCACTAAGGACACCGGGGAGCTGTTTTTT. Its protein is CSATKDTGELFF.

V gene TRBV5-1 combines with J gene TRBJ2-1; D might be TRBD1 (7 bases). The CDR3 length is 15 residues. V lost 6 bases to trimming and J lost 5 bases, with 18 bases between them. The V gene's germline CDR1 is SGHRS and CDR2 YFSETQ. As DNA, the CDR3 is TGCGCCAGCAACAAAAAGACAGGGAGGAACAATGAGCAGTTCTTC. Encoded protein: CASNKKTGRNNEQFF.

The genes are TRBV19 and TRBJ2-7; D call uncertain. In germline, CDR1 is LNHDA, CDR2 SQIVND (reference sequence). This CDR3 comprises 13 residues. Trimming took off 3 bases at V and 2 bases at J, with 8 bases between the two ends. The CDR3 reads CASSMQIPYEQYF. The CDR3 DNA is TGTGCCAGTAGTATGCAAATTCCCTACGAGCAGTACTTC. Looking up the rest from reference TRBV19 and TRBJ2-7 gives the full variable domain: DGGITQSPKYLFRKEGQNVTLSCEQNLNHDAMYWYRQDPGQGLRLIYYSQIVNDFQKGDIAEGYSVSREKKESFPLTVTSAQKNPTAFYLCASSMQIPYEQYFGPGTRLTVT.

The genes are TRBV6-1 and TRBJ2-1; 7 nucleotides align to TRBD2. The germline V gene has CDR1 MNHNS and CDR2 SASEGT. V shed 9 bases and J 4 bases; nucleotides not matched to a gene: 9. The CDR3 sequence is 14 residues long. CDR3 nucleotide sequence: TGTGCCAGTTGGAGCGGGAACCTTTACAATGAGCAGTTCTTC. Protein product: CASWSGNLYNEQFF.

This clone was detected once. The chain couples TRBV7-8 to TRBJ2-2, with 7 bases that match TRBD2. Germline V gene sequence: CDR1 SGHVS, CDR2 FQNEAQ. This CDR3 comprises 15 residues. The V segment lost 7 bases and the J segment 5 bases; nucleotides outside the gene matches: 10. In nucleotides, the CDR3 is TGTGCCAGCACCCCCGGGCTCGGGGGGACCGGGGAGCTGTTTTTT. Translating gives CASTPGLGGTGELFF.

The chain joins TRBV5-4 to TRBJ2-1; 10 bases agree with TRBD1. Germline V CDR1 and CDR2: SGHNT, YYREEE (reference sequence). The CDR3 totals 14 residues. V shed 4 bases and J 8 bases; nucleotides not matched to a gene: 6. CDR3 nucleotide sequence: TGTGCCAGCAGCCTGGGACAGGGGTACGATGAGCAGTTCTTC. It is translated as CASSLGQGYDEQFF.

The chain combines TRBV5-8 with TRBJ2-3; 9 bases align to TRBD1. CDR1 SGHTS and CDR2 YDEGEE come from the germline V gene. V shed 3 bases and J 8 bases; nucleotides not matched to a gene: 7. The CDR3 length is 14 residues. In nucleotides, the CDR3 is TGTGCCAGCAGCTCCGGACAGGGGCGGCGTACGCAGTATTTT. Residues: CASSSGQGRRTQYF. Variable domain in full (rest from reference TRBV5-8 and TRBJ2-3): EAGVTQSPTHLIKTRGQQATLRCSPISGHTSVYWYQQALGLGLQFLLWYDEGEERNRGNFPPRFSGRQFPNYSSELNVNALELEDSALYLCASSSGQGRRTQYFGPGTRLTVL.

The chain carries TRBV19 and TRBJ2-1; unclear D gene. The CDR3 is made up of 17 amino acids. Per the germline V gene, CDR1 is LNHDA and CDR2 is SQIVND (reference sequence). Deletions cut 2 bases from V and 4 bases from J, with 18 bases between. CDR3 region: CASSIPKVGGAYNEQFF. In DNA form, the CDR3 reads TGTGCCAGTAGTATACCGAAGGTAGGTGGAGCTTACAATGAGCAGTTCTTC.

The V gene is TRBV9, the J gene TRBJ1-1; 7 bases map to TRBD1. The length of the CDR3 is 13 residues. J was trimmed by 4 bases and V by 4 bases; bases with no gene match: 4. Germline CDR1 is SGDLS and CDR2 is YYNGEE. The CDR3 sequence is CASSTQGSTEAFF. The CDR3 DNA follows: TGTGCCAGCAGCACACAGGGGAGCACTGAAGCTTTCTTT.

The chain couples TRBV11-2 to TRBJ2-1, with TRBD1 matching 9 bases. Germline assignment: CDR1 SGHAT and CDR2 FQNNGV. V lost 8 bases and J lost 8; bases outside the gene matches: 7. The CDR3 sequence is 13 residues long. Written as DNA, the CDR3 is TGTGCCAGCGTCGGACAGGGGAGCGATGAGCAGTTCTTC. This sequence encodes CASVGQGSDEQFF.

The chain combines TRBV6-5 with TRBJ2-3; D is unresolved. V lost 3 bases, J lost 2 bases, and 6 bases lay in between. Germline V gene lookup returns CDR1 MNHEY and CDR2 SVGAGI. The length of the CDR3 is 13 residues. CDR3 loop: CASSYYTTDTQYF. The CDR3 nucleotides are TGTGCCAGCAGTTATTATACCACAGATACGCAGTATTTT.

The chain uses TRBV15 and TRBJ2-1; tentative D call: TRBD1 (6 bases). Germline loops: CDR1 LNHNV, CDR2 YYDKDF (reference sequence). The V end lost 4 bases, the J end lost 8 bases, and 15 bases lay between the germline ends. This CDR3 contains 14 residues. In DNA form, the CDR3 reads TGTGCCACCAGCAACCGGGCCCCAGGGGATGAGCAGTTCTTC. It translates to CATSNRAPGDEQFF.

The chain uses TRBV25-1 and TRBJ2-4, with a possible D match to TRBD2 (5 bases). The CDR3 is 14 amino acids. Trimming stripped 4 bases from V and 5 bases from J, with 12 bases between. CDR1 and CDR2 from the germline V gene are MGHDK and SYGVNS. The CDR3 DNA follows: TGTGCCAGCAGTGGTCTAGCAGCTGAAAACATTCAGTACTTC. Protein sequence: CASSGLAAENIQYF.

The rearrangement joins TRBV28 to TRBJ1-3; possible D gene TRBD1, 5 bases. Germline assignment: CDR1 MDHEN and CDR2 SYDVKM. The CDR3 contains 14 residues. V lost 7 bases to trimming and J lost 11 bases, with 21 bases between them. Here the CDR3 reads CASTHPGTGSPIYF. CDR3 sequence (DNA): TGTGCCAGCACCCACCCCGGGACCGGGAGTCCCATATATTTT.

This chain uses TRBV21-1 with TRBJ2-2; the table gives TRBD2 as D, unverified against the DNA. TRBV21-1 is an annotated pseudogene. This CDR3 spans 18 amino acids. The CDR3, as DNA: TGTGCCAGCAGCAAGGGACTAGCGGGGGGGCAGTACACCGGGGAGCTGTTTTTT. This encodes CASSKGLAGGQYTGELFF.

The CDR3 nucleotides are TGTGCCAGCAGCTTGTTCTCATCACCTATTCAGTACTTC. Its protein is CASSLFSSPIQYF. The V gene is TRBV5-5, the J gene TRBJ2-4, with unresolved D. Trimming removed 1 base at V and 10 bases at J, with 12 bases between. The CDR3 consists of 13 residues. Looked up from germline, CDR1 is SGHKS and CDR2 is YYEKEE (reference sequence).

The CDR3 DNA reads as TGTGCCTGGAGTAACCCCGGCAGGGGGCTAGTCTATGGCTACACCTTC. Its translation: CAWSNPGRGLVYGYTF. The rearrangement links TRBV30 to TRBJ1-2; 8 positions match TRBD1. Germline V gives CDR1 GTSNPN, CDR2 SVGIG (reference sequence). The junction had 12 bases not matched to a gene; V was cut back by 2 bases and J by 4 bases. The CDR3 is 16 residues long.

The rearrangement joins TRBV30 to TRBJ1-2; 7 nucleotides agree with TRBD1. Germline trimming cut 2 bases from V and 0 bases from J; bases unmatched to any gene: 6. This CDR3 has 15 residues. CDR1 GTSNPN and CDR2 SVGIG come from the germline V gene (reference sequence). For the CDR3, the DNA is TGTGCCTGGAGTAACAGGGGATCAGCTAACTATGGCTACACCTTC. Residues: CAWSNRGSANYGYTF.